This TCR beta chain is drawn from a study of cytomegalovirus exposure and HLA in healthy donors (dated by TCRdb to between 2016 and 2019). As for the study more broadly: An earlier analysis of roughly 610 of the donors reported 276 Gb of sequence data and 90 million to 120 million unique TCR beta sequences obtained from approximately 180 million T cells. Approximately 310 gigabases of sequencing data and approximately 80 million unique TCR sequences were included in an early release covering about 600 HLA-typed donors. The genetic ancestry cluster associated with self-reported Caucasian donors included about 84% of the 350 to 500 genotyped donors. The study aimed to test whether cataloging public T cell receptors could reveal signatures of past pathogen exposure. The T cell repertoires of 666 subjects were profiled by immunosequencing and related to cytomegalovirus serostatus. Besides the first cohort of under 700 subjects, a separate validation cohort made up of over a hundred different subjects was used. High-throughput TCR immunosequencing, statistical association of individual TCRs with disease status, and machine learning were combined to predict cytomegalovirus infection status. A later analysis re-examined previously published TCR beta repertoires from 500 to 700 donors and added high-resolution HLA genotyping to investigate patterns of TCR occurrence. Rather than drawing on any new phenotypic data, the later analysis identified candidate immune exposures from TCR beta sequences and the way those sequences occurred across donors. In an earlier analysis of 587 of the donors, high-throughput TCR beta sequencing was used to judge whether each TCR beta V gene segment behaved as functional or pseudogenic. Donor age, sex, ethnicity and CMV serostatus were compiled alongside the repertoire data. In a later genetic analysis, genome-wide SNP genotypes for about 55% of the roughly 700 donors were used, and that subset was treated as a discovery cohort. Every discovery cohort repertoire had been produced on one sequencing platform. Class I and class II HLA loci were covered by the typing at four-digit resolution. Typing coverage differed by locus: A, B, C, DRB1 and DQB1 were typed in about 620-640 donors, DQA1 in 522, DPA1 in 606, and DPB1 in 400 to 490. Roughly five DR-DQ haplotypes were treated as single units for association and clustering because of strong linkage in the cohort. Among roughly 370 genotyped donors of the cohort, an average of approximately 230,000 unique TCR beta nucleotide sequences were sequenced per donor, 15% to 20% of them non-productive. General conclusions and limits of the study: The 87-base-pair reads could not distinguish some IMGT-functional V segments, including TRBV6-2 and TRBV6-3, so those segments were excluded. Strong co-occurrence of HLA alleles, especially DR and DQ, made assigning TCR associations to individual alleles difficult. A total of 150 to 200 TCR beta chains were listed by the study as associated with cytomegalovirus. A further reported finding was that TCR beta sequences accurately predicted the HLA-A and HLA-B alleles for most subjects in the first cohort. A few of the identified cytomegalovirus-associated TCR beta chains were confirmed in vitro to be specific for cytomegalovirus antigens. A later analysis found that TCR association rates varied across HLA loci, with DRB1 alleles showing the most associated TCRs and HLA-C alleles the fewest. Presence/absence analyses assumed roughly uniform sequencing depth across donors, an assumption that may not hold. Most TCR sequences were observed very rarely across donors, whereas some public TCRs were present in many individuals. The only immune exposure information available for the cohort was CMV serostatus. The sequencing pipeline was judged likely to have produced a cluster of highly shared sequence variants as a technical artifact. In an earlier analysis of around 600 of the donors, most TCR beta V segments were observed in productive rearrangements about 87% or about 30% of the time, broadly matching IMGT annotations. The classifier was reported to diagnose cytomegalovirus status with high specificity and sensitivity in both the original cohort and the validation cohort. Specific HLA alleles were associated with over 15,000 TCR beta sequences at a false discovery rate of 0.05 in a later analysis. In a later genetic analysis, fewer N-insertions in productive TCRs were reported among donors in an Asian-associated ancestry cluster than the approximately 630-donor mean. The authors suggested that the approach could potentially be extended to other disease states and immunological phenotypes. Correlated functional status among segregating V segments might reflect linkage disequilibrium, but an unknown experimental factor could not be ruled out. In a later analysis, most CMV-associated TCR beta chains were found to appear HLA-restricted, with HLA associations seemingly driven largely by CMV exposure. In a later genetic analysis, a missense DCLRE1C variant was associated with V-gene and J-gene trimming of TCR beta chains, and the association was replicated in an independent cohort. A later analysis found that HLA-associated TCR beta chains were more clonally expanded and had lower generation probabilities than equally common non-associated chains. The cohort was sequenced for TCR beta chains only, and without alpha or paired-chain data the features that could be detected were limited. Because counts were too low, seventeen rarely observed V segments, including chromosome 9 orphons, were left out of the earlier analysis of roughly 600 of the donors. According to a later analysis, parvovirus B19, influenza, CMV and Epstein-Barr virus appeared linked to several top co-occurrence clusters. HLA typing was unavailable for some donors at each locus, so association tests used only the typed subset.

Details on this clone: Its specific antigen is unknown. No qualities accompany the bases; no much larger clone lies one base away.

The protocol used for the library was the immunoSEQ multiplex PCR assay. For the multiplex PCR, a mixture combining 60 forward primers for TCR Vbeta segments and 13 reverse primers for TCR Jbeta segments was used. The CDR3 region of rearranged TCR beta genes was amplified from genomic DNA by a multiplex PCR assay. The Illumina HiSeq System was used to sequence the amplified TCR beta libraries as 87-base-pair reads. The original methods were these. In a later analysis, tens of millions of unique TCR beta chains were counted across the 500 to 700 repertoires, and roughly 11 million of these chains were shared by at least two donors. To remove PCR and sequencing errors, raw reads were error-corrected and collapsed into unique sequences using a nearest-neighbor algorithm that merged closely related sequences. Alignment of CDR3 sequences to IMGT reference sequences was used to assign V, D and J gene segments. For a sequence to be retained, at least a six-nucleotide match to both a V gene segment and a J gene segment was required. Rearrangements were called productive when the CDR3 lacked stop codons and stayed in frame with V and J; all others were non-productive. CDR3 was defined by IMGT convention, running from the second conserved V-encoded cysteine to the conserved J-encoded phenylalanine. The earlier analysis of roughly 590 of the donors excluded sequences that lacked an unambiguous match to a single V gene segment. In an earlier analysis of 587 of the donors, V segments were called functional above 56.7% productive rearrangements and were called segregating when the between-donor standard deviation exceeded 5%. To diagnose cytomegalovirus status from the catalog of TCR beta chain sequences, a statistical classification framework was built. In a later analysis, V and J genes were assigned by comparing TCR nucleotide sequences against IMGT/GENE-DB human TR gene sequences. A later analysis assigned CDR3 sequences and most-parsimonious VDJ recombination scenarios with the TCRdist pipeline. In a later analysis, each TCR beta chain was defined by its CDR3 amino acid sequence together with its V-gene family, and reads lacking a unique V-gene family were excluded. As a way to deal with suspected cross-contamination and a sequencing artifact, a later analysis dropped 592 nucleotide sequences that were highly shared and had low generation probability. In a later analysis, a clonal expansion index was calculated for each public chain from normalized within-repertoire ranks of inferred template counts. A later analysis computed generation probabilities with a VDJ recombination model fitted to out-of-frame rearrangements, and checked the results against IGoR. Hypergeometric tests were used in a later analysis to score TCR-TCR, TCR-HLA and TCR-CMV co-occurrence, with a repertoire-size bias correction applied to the TCR pairs. In a later analysis, false discovery rates were estimated by permuting HLA or CMV assignments 20 times. In a later analysis, co-occurring TCRs were grouped using DBSCAN, and TCRdist sequence similarity was added for clustering within HLA-allele-positive subsets. For co-occurrence clustering, repertoires with fewer than 30,000 or more than 120,000 public chains were excluded, along with five repertoires with anomalous nucleotide sharing. Not all clones reach the TCRdb copy of this immuneACCESS table, which keeps in-frame sequences only. Checked studies attribute under half of the gap to unresolved V genes and leave the rest unexplained. V and J calls and clone size follow that table, whereas D and trimming were derived from the DNA. The sample yields approximately 140,000 clones; roughly four fifths were counted once. The ten largest account for approximately 1% of the sample.

The cohort consisted of 666 healthy bone marrow donors. At the time of sampling, all cohort members were nominally healthy, though unrecorded immune exposures were likely present. The donor tested CMV seronegative and was one of the 352 seronegative cohort members. Each donor provided a peripheral blood sample, and peripheral blood mononuclear cells were used for TCR beta sequencing. The Qiagen DNeasy Blood Extraction Kit was used to extract genomic DNA from the blood cell samples. The germline V gene (reference sequence) yields SEHNR for CDR1 and FQNEAQ for CDR2. Including the terminal cysteine and phenylalanine, the CDR3 comprises 13 residues. This entry keeps only the CDR3 DNA: 39 bases, framed from base 1. V and J lose 0 bases and 6 bases, and a span of 5 bases separates them.

The sequence came from a boy aged 5-17 years in good health and CMV-seronegative. The sequencing input was PBMCs. The chain is assembled from TRBV7-9 and TRBJ2-2; too little of a D gene remains to name it. In nucleotide form, the sequence is TGTGCCAGCAGCTTAGCCCCCTCCGGGGAGCTGTTTTTT. Its protein reads: CASSLAPSGELFF.